The following is a T cell receptor (beta chain) sequence with its context. V lost 0 bases, J lost 8 bases, and 10 bases lay in between. Germline CDR1 is KGHSH and CDR2 is LQKENI. The CDR3 extends over 13 amino acids. The sample originates from a study of blood T cell repertoires in COVID-19. As for the study in general: COVID-19 samples from acute and convalescent phases originated in the United States, Italy and Spain. PBMCs, B-cell-depleted T cells, or T cells were the source of the cDNA or gDNA that made up the material.

In the original analysis: From reference gene primer amplification, estimates of nucleated cell counts were derived. Libraries were prepared by immunoSEQ multiplex PCR; TCRdb keeps only in-frame clonotypes and omits some of them. D and trimming were read from the DNA, whereas the V and J calls and clone size are those reported in that table. This table holds 90,000 to 100,000 clones, 65% to 85% found once. This chain connects TRBV18 to TRBJ1-2, with D unresolved. The source is a woman of 80 years or more with acute or convalescent COVID-19. The sample consisted of peripheral blood. DNA of the CDR3: TGTGCCAGCTCACCACCAAACTCCTTGGGCTACACCTTC. Its protein is CASSPPNSLGYTF.